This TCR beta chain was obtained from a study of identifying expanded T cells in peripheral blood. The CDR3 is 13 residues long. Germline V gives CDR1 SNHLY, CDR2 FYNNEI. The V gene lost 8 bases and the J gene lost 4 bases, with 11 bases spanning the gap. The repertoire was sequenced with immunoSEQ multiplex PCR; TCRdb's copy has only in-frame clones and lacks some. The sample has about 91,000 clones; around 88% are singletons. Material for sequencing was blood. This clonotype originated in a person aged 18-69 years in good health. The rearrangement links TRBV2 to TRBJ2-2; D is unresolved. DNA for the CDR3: TGTGCCAGCGGGGTCATCCTCACCGGGGAGCTGTTTTTT. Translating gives CASGVILTGELFF.